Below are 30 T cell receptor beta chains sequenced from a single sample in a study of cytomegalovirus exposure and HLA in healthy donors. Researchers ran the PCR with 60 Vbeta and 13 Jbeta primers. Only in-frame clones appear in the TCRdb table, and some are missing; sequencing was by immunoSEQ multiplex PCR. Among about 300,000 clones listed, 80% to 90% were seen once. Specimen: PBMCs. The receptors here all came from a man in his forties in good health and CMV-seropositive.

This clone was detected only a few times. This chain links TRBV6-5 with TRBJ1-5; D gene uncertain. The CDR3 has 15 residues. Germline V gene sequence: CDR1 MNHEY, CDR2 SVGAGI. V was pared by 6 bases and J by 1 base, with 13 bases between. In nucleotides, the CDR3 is TGTGCCAGCAGGTCCAGGCTTTTGAGCAATCAGCCCCAGCATTTT. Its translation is CASRSRLLSNQPQHF.

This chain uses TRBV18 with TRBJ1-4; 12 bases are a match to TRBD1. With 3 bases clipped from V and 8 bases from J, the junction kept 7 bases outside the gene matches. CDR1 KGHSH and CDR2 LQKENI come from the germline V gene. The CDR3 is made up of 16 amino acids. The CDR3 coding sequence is TGTGCCAGCTCACCCAACCCCGGGACAGGGGGCGAAAAACTGTTTTTT. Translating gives CASSPNPGTGGEKLFF. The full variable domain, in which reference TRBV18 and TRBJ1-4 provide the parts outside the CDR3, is NAGVMQNPRHLVRRRGQEARLRCSPMKGHSHVYWYRQLPEEGLKFMVYLQKENIIDESGMPKERFSAEFPKEGPSILRIQQVVRGDSAAYFCASSPNPGTGGEKLFFGSGTQLSVL.

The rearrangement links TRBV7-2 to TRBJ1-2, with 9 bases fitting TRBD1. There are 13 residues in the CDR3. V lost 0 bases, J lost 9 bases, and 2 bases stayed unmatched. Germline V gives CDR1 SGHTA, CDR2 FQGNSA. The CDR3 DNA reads TGTGCCAGCAGCTTAGCGGGGACAGGGAGCTACACCTTC. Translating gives CASSLAGTGSYTF.

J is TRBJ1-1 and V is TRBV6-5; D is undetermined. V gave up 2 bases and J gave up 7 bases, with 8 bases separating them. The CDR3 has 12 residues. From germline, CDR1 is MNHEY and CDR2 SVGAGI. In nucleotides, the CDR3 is TGTGCCAGCAGTTACGGCCAAGATGAAGCTTTCTTT. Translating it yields CASSYGQDEAFF.

Here the CDR3 DNA reads TGCGCCAGCAGTGAGTCGGCTAGAATCTACGAGCAGTACTTC. Amino acid sequence: CASSESARIYEQYF. The V and J genes are TRBV10-1 and TRBJ2-7; no firm D call. Looked up from germline, CDR1 is WNHNN and CDR2 is SYGVQD (reference sequence). This CDR3 has 14 residues. Trimming removed 0 bases at V and 3 bases at J, with 9 bases between.

CDR3 nucleotides: TGTGCCAGCAGCCAGGGAAAACCCTACGAGCAGTACTTC. This sequence encodes CASSQGKPYEQYF. The J gene is TRBJ2-7, the V gene TRBV5-6; D possibly corresponds to TRBD1 (5 bases). The V gene's germline CDR1 is SGHDT and CDR2 YYEEEE. This CDR3 comprises 13 residues. Trimming removed 4 bases at V and 2 bases at J, with 10 bases between.

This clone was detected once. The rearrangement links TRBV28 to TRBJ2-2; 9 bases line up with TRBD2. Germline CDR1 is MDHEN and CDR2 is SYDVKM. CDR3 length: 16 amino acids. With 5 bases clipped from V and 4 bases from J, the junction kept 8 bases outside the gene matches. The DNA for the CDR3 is TGTGCCAGCAGTGAAATAGCGGGAGTCCCCACCGGGGAGCTGTTTTTT. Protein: CASSEIAGVPTGELFF.

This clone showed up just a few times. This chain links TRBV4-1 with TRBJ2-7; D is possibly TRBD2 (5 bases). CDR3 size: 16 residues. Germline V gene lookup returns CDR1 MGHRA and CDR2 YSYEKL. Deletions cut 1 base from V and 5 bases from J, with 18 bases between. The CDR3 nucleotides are TGCGCCAGCAGCCAAGCCTCCTCCGGACTTAGGGACGAGCAGTACTTC. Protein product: CASSQASSGLRDEQYF.

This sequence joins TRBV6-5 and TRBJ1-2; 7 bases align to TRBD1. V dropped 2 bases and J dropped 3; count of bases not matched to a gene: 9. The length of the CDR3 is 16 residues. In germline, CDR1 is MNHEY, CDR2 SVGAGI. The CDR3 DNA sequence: TGTGCCAGCAGTTACCTCGCCCGGGACAGCCACTATGGCTACACCTTC. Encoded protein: CASSYLARDSHYGYTF.

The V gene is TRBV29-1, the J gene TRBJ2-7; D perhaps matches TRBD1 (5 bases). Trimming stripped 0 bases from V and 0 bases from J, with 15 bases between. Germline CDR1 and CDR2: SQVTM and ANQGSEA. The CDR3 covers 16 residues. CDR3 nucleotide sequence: TGCAGCGTTGAAGATCCGCAGGGCCCGAGCTCCTACGAGCAGTACTTC. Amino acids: CSVEDPQGPSSYEQYF.

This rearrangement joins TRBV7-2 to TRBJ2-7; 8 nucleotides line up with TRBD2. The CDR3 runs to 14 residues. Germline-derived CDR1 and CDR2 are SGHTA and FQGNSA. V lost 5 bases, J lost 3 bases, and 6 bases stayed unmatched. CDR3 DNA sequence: TGTGCCAGCAGCCGTTCGGGGGGGCTCTACGAGCAGTACTTC. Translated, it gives CASSRSGGLYEQYF.

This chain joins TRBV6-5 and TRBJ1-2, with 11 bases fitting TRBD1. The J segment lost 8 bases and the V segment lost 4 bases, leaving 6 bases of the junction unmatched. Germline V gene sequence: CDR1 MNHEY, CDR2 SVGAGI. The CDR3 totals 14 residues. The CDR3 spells CASSSGQGARGYTF. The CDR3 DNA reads TGTGCCAGCAGTTCCGGACAGGGGGCGCGGGGCTACACCTTC.

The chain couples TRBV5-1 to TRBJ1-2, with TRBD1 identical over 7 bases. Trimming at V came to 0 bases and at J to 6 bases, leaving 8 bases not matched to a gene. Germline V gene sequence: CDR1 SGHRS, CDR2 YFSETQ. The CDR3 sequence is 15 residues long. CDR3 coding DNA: TGCGCCAGCAGCTTGGAACCTGGACAGGTCGATGGCTACACCTTC. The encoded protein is CASSLEPGQVDGYTF.

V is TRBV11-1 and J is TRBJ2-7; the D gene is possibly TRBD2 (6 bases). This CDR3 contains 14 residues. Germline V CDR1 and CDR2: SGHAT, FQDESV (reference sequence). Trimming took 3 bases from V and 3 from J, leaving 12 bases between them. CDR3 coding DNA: TGTGCCAGCAGCTTCTCTAGCGACAACTACGAGCAGTACTTC. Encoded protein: CASSFSSDNYEQYF.

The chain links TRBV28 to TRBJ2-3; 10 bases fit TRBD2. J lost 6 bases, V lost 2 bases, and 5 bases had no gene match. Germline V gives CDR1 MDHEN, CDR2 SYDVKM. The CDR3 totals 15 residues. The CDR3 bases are TGTGCCAGCAGTTTAAGGCTAGCGGGGGCGGATACGCAGTATTTT. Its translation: CASSLRLAGADTQYF.

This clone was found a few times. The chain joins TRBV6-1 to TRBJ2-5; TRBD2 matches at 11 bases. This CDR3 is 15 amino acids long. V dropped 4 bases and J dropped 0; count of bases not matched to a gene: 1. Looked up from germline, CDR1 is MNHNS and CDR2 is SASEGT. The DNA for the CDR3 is TGTGCCAGCAGTGGGACTAGCGGGTACCAAGAGACCCAGTACTTC. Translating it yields CASSGTSGYQETQYF.

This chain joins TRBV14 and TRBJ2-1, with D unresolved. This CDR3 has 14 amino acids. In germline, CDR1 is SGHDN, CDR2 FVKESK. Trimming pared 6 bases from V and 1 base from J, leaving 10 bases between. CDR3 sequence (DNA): TGTGCCAGCAGTGTGGCTAGGTCCTACAATGAGCAGTTCTTC. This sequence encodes CASSVARSYNEQFF. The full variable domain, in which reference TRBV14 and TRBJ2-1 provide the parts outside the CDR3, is EAGVTQFPSHSVIEKGQTVTLRCDPISGHDNLYWYRRVMGKEIKFLLHFVKESKQDESGMPNNRFLAERTGGTYSTLKVQPAELEDSGVYFCASSVARSYNEQFFGPGTRLTVL.

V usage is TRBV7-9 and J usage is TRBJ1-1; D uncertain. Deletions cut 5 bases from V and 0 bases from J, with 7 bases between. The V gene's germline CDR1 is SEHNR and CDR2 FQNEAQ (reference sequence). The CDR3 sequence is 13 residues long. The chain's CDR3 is CASSPTLNTEAFF. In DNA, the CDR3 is TGTGCCAGCAGCCCCACACTGAACACTGAAGCTTTCTTT.

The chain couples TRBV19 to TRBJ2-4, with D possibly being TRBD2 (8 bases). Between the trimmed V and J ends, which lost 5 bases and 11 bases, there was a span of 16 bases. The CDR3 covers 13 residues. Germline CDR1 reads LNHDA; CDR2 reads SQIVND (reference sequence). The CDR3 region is CASSRGGQLVQYF. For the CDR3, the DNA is TGTGCCAGTAGTCGGGGGGGACAGCTCGTTCAGTACTTC. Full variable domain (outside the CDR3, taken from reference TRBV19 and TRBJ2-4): DGGITQSPKYLFRKEGQNVTLSCEQNLNHDAMYWYRQDPGQGLRLIYYSQIVNDFQKGDIAEGYSVSREKKESFPLTVTSAQKNPTAFYLCASSRGGQLVQYFGAGTRLSVL.

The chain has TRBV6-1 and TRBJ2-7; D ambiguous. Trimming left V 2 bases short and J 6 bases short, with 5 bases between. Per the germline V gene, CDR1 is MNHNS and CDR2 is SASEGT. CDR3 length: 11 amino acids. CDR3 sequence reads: CASSEPLEQYF. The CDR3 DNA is TGTGCCAGCAGTGAACCCCTCGAGCAGTACTTC.

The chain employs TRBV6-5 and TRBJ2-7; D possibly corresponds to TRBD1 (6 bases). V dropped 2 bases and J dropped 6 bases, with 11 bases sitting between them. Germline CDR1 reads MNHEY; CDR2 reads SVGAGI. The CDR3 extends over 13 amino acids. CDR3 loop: CASSYPGQLEQYF. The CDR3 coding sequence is TGTGCCAGCAGTTACCCTGGACAGCTCGAGCAGTACTTC.

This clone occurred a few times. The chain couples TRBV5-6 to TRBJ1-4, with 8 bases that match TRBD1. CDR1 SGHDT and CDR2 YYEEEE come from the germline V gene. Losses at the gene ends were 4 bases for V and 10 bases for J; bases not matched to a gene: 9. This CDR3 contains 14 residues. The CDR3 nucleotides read TGTGCCAGCAGCGAGGACAGGGTGGTCGGAAAACTGTTTTTT. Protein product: CASSEDRVVGKLFF.

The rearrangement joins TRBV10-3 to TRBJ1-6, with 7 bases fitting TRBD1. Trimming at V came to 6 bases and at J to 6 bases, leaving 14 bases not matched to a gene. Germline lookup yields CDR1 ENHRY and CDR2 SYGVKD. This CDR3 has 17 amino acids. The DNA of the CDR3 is TGTGCCATCAGGACCGACAGGGTAGGAGAGAGTAATTCACCCCTCCACTTT. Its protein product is CAIRTDRVGESNSPLHF.

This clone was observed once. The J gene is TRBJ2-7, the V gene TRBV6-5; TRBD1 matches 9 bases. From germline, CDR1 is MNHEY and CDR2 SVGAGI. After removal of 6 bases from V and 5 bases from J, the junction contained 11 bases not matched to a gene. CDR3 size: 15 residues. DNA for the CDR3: TGTGCCAGCAGAGCGGGACAGGGAAATTTCAACGAGCAGTACTTC. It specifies CASRAGQGNFNEQYF.

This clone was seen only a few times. The CDR3 spells CSVGGDTYEQYF. The CDR3 nucleotides read TGCAGCGTTGGAGGGGACACCTACGAGCAGTACTTC. The chain carries TRBV29-1 and TRBJ2-7; perhaps TRBD1 as D (6 bases). This CDR3 comprises 12 residues. From germline, CDR1 is SQVTM and CDR2 ANQGSEA. V lost 4 bases, J lost 2 bases, and 9 bases lay in between.

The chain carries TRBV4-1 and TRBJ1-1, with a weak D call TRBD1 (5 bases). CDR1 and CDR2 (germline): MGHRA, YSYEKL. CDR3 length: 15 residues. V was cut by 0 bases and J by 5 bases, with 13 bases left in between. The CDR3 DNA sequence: TGCGCCAGCAGCCAAGATCGGCAGGGTCGAACTGAAGCTTTCTTT. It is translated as CASSQDRQGRTEAFF.

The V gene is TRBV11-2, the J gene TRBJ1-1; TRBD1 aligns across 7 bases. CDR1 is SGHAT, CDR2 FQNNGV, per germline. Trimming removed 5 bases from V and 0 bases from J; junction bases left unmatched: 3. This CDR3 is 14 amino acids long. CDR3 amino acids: CASSIGTVNTEAFF. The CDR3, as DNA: TGTGCCAGCAGCATCGGGACAGTGAACACTGAAGCTTTCTTT.

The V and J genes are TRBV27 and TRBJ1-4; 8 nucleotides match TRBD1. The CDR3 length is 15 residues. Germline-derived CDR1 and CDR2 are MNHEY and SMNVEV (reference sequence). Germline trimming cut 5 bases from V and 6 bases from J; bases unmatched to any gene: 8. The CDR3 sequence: CASSPWTGTDEKLFF. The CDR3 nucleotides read TGTGCCAGCAGTCCCTGGACAGGGACGGATGAAAAACTGTTTTTT.

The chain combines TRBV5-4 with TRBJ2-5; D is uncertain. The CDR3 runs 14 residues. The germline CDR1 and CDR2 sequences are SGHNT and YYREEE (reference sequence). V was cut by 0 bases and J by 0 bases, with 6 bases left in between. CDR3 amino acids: CASSLVHNQETQYF. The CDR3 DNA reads TGTGCCAGCAGCTTGGTACATAACCAAGAGACCCAGTACTTC.

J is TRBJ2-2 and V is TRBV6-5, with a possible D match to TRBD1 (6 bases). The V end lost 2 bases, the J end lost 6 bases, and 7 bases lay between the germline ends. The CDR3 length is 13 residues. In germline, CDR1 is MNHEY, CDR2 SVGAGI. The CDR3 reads CASSYGGAGELFF. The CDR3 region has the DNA TGTGCCAGCAGTTACGGGGGCGCCGGGGAGCTGTTTTTT.